This TCR beta chain originates from a study of shared T cell receptors in the human thymus. J was trimmed by 4 bases and V by 0 bases; bases with no gene match: 11. CDR1 SGHNT and CDR2 YENEEA come from the germline V gene. This CDR3 spans 19 amino acids. Sequencing was performed with immunoSEQ multiplex PCR; in TCRdb, only in-frame clones are kept and a portion is missing. The data show about 610,000 clones, with approximately 87% seen just once and 0.008% to 0.011% held by the top ten. The same specimen was also included in a second study, on human thymus T cells.

This receptor was obtained from a boy less than two years old with a congenital heart defect. What was sequenced was thymocytes. This chain uses TRBV11-3 with TRBJ2-3; the match to TRBD1 covers 12 bases. Written as DNA, the CDR3 is TGTGCCAGCAGCTTAGAGGCGATAGACCGGGACAGGGGGCCAGATACGCAGTATTTT. It encodes CASSLEAIDRDRGPDTQYF.